Presented here are 18 T cell receptor beta chains from one specimen sequenced in a study of regulatory T cells in long-lasting Graves disease. Stated time point: persistent/refractory GD, antithyroid drugs over 5 years with positive TRAb. PBMC-derived RNA was used for the TCR library. HTBI primers from iRepertoire and Arm-PCR of CDR3 regions yielded the TCR beta libraries. TCRdb fed the multiplex PCR reads into MiXCR, producing one record per CDR3 protein. This table has roughly 450,000 distinct CDR3 sequences, more than 20% appearing once. This specimen consisted of peripheral blood mononuclear cells (PBMCs), obtained when the disease was refractory, from a patient treated with antithyroid drugs. The receptors here all came from a female donor with Graves disease.

Regarding this clonotype: With a much larger clone just one base away, this may be a read error. The genes are TRBV2 and TRBJ2-7; 8 positions match TRBD2. This CDR3 spans 13 amino acids. Germline loops: CDR1 SNHLY, CDR2 FYNNEI. V trimming: 7 bases; J trimming: 2 bases; junction bases outside the gene matches: 4. CDR3 protein: CASNGRGAYEQYF. In DNA, the CDR3 is TGTGCCAGCAACGGGAGGGGGGCCTACGAGCAGTACTTC.

In nucleotides, the CDR3 is TGTGCCAGTAGTACGACCGGGACTAGCGAAGAGACCCAGTACTTC. Translated, it gives CASSTTGTSEETQYF. The J gene is TRBJ2-5, the V gene TRBV19, with 10 positions matching TRBD2. Trimming cost V 4 bases and J 3 bases; bases outside gene matches: 5. Per germline, CDR1 LNHDA and CDR2 SQIVND (reference sequence). The CDR3 is 15 amino acids.

This clonotype was found a few times. The chain is built from TRBV28 and TRBJ1-5, with D unresolved. Germline V CDR1 and CDR2: MDHEN, SYDVKM. The V end was cut by 6 bases, the J end by 1 base, with 16 bases between. This CDR3 region has 16 residues. The CDR3 protein is CASSSDLTWSNQPQHF. DNA of the CDR3: TGTGCCAGCAGCTCTGATCTGACATGGAGCAATCAGCCCCAGCATTTT.

This clonotype appeared a few times. This chain joins TRBV9 and TRBJ1-5; 7 bases map to TRBD1. Germline lookup yields CDR1 SGDLS and CDR2 YYNGEE. The CDR3 is made up of 15 amino acids. V was pared by 0 bases and J by 4 bases, with 4 bases of the junction left unmatched. CDR3 nucleotides: TGTGCCAGCAGCGTAGCGGGACAGACAAATCAGCCCCAGCATTTT. This encodes CASSVAGQTNQPQHF.

This clonotype was seen at least ten times. V gene TRBV12-3 or TRBV12-4 combines with J gene TRBJ1-6, with D unresolved. CDR3 size: 15 residues. The ends were cut back, 6 bases at V and 9 bases at J, with 18 bases in the middle. Written as DNA, the CDR3 is TGTGCCAGCAGCCTCAACGGGTGGGAAGGTTCACCCCTCCACTTT. It specifies CASSLNGWEGSPLHF.

The chain is built from TRBV29-1 and TRBJ1-1; D is ambiguous. Trimming removed 5 bases from V and 0 bases from J, with 4 bases in between. The germline CDR1 and CDR2 sequences are SQVTM and ANQGSEA. The CDR3 runs 11 residues. CDR3 loop: CSVFMNTEAFF. The CDR3, as DNA: TGCAGCGTTTTCATGAACACTGAAGCTTTCTTT.

The chain couples TRBV5-4 to TRBJ2-5; the D gene is possibly TRBD1 (6 bases). The length of the CDR3 is 14 residues. The germline V gene encodes CDR1 SGHNT and CDR2 YYREEE (reference sequence). With 2 bases removed from V and 2 bases from J, the gap between germline ends came to 10 bases. Here the CDR3 reads CASSFRQVQETQYF. CDR3 DNA: TGTGCCAGCAGCTTTCGACAGGTTCAAGAGACCCAGTACTTC.

In this sample, this clonotype turned up a few times. The chain combines TRBV6-2 or TRBV6-3 with TRBJ1-1; weak D call: TRBD1 (6 bases). Trimming removed 2 bases at V and 4 bases at J, with 11 bases between. The germline CDR1 and CDR2 sequences are MNHEY and SVGEGT. This CDR3 has 14 amino acids. CDR3 nucleotides: TGTGCCAGCAGTTACCTGGGGGCCGGCACTGAAGCTTTCTTT. It encodes CASSYLGAGTEAFF.

This clonotype was seen repeatedly, ten times or more. The chain couples TRBV28 to TRBJ1-2; unclear D gene. The germline V gene has CDR1 MDHEN and CDR2 SYDVKM. This CDR3 has 12 residues. Trimming took 5 bases from V and 5 from J, leaving 9 bases between them. The CDR3 protein is CASSPFVYGYTF. The DNA of the CDR3 is TGTGCCAGCAGTCCTTTTGTGTATGGCTACACCTTC.

As regards this clonotype: This could be a read error, since a much larger clone is one nucleotide away. The chain is built from TRBV6-1 and TRBJ2-7, with no clear D. The CDR3 length is 16 residues. Trimming shortened V by 5 bases and J by 2 bases, and 19 bases separated the two germline ends. CDR1 and CDR2 (germline): MNHNS, SASEGT. Here the CDR3 DNA reads TGTGCCAGCAGTCACTCGGCCTCGACGAGACCCTACGAGCAGTACTTC. It specifies CASSHSASTRPYEQYF.

V is TRBV20-1 and J is TRBJ1-6, with D hard to call. The V gene's germline CDR1 is DFQATT and CDR2 SNEGSKA (reference sequence). V dropped 3 bases and J dropped 6 bases, with 9 bases sitting between them. This CDR3 contains 13 residues. The CDR3 DNA sequence: TGCAGTGCTAGGGAGGGCAGTAATTCACCCCTCCACTTT. Its protein product is CSAREGSNSPLHF.

This clonotype was seen ten or more times. The chain is built from TRBV10-3 and TRBJ1-1; unclear D gene. Trimming cost V 8 bases and J 0 bases, with 16 bases left between them. This CDR3 region has 15 residues. Germline V CDR1 and CDR2: ENHRY, SYGVKD. The chain's CDR3 is CAIGDGGGLNTEAFF. In DNA, the CDR3 is TGTGCCATCGGAGATGGTGGCGGCTTGAACACTGAAGCTTTCTTT.

This clonotype appeared a few times. J is TRBJ1-1 and V is TRBV15; D gene unclear. The CDR3 contains 13 residues. The germline V gene has CDR1 LNHNV and CDR2 YYDKDF (reference sequence). The V and J ends lost 1 base and 4 bases respectively, with 7 bases between them. CDR3 DNA: TGTGCCACCAGCAGAGTAAGAGGCACTGAAGCTTTCTTT. This sequence encodes CATSRVRGTEAFF.

CDR3 DNA: TGTGCCAGCAGCCTTGGGACAGCCAGCTCCTACAATGAGCAGTTCTTC. As protein: CASSLGTASSYNEQFF. The chain combines TRBV5-8 with TRBJ2-1; 7 nucleotides line up with TRBD1. With V trimmed by 4 bases and J by 0 bases, 7 bases remained unmatched. CDR3 length equals 16 residues. Germline-derived CDR1 and CDR2 are SGHTS and YDEGEE. The full variable domain, completed using reference TRBV5-8 and TRBJ2-1, is EAGVTQSPTHLIKTRGQQATLRCSPISGHTSVYWYQQALGLGLQFLLWYDEGEERNRGNFPPRFSGRQFPNYSSELNVNALELEDSALYLCASSLGTASSYNEQFFGPGTRLTVL.

The rearrangement links TRBV5-1 to TRBJ1-2, with D hard to call. The V end lost 1 base, the J end lost 7 bases, and 8 bases lay between the germline ends. Germline values: CDR1 SGHRS, CDR2 YFSETQ. The CDR3 runs to 12 residues. CDR3 amino acids: CASSLNSCGYTF. DNA of the CDR3: TGCGCCAGCAGCTTGAACAGCTGTGGCTACACCTTC.

Many counts were recorded for this clonotype. The chain combines TRBV5-6 with TRBJ1-4; D uncertain. V was trimmed by 6 bases and J by 2 bases, leaving 17 bases between them. The CDR3 length is 16 residues. From germline, CDR1 is SGHDT and CDR2 YYEEEE. In DNA form, the CDR3 reads TGTGCCAGCACCCGAATCGGGGTTTTGACTAATGAAAAACTGTTTTTT. It is translated as CASTRIGVLTNEKLFF.

This chain links TRBV30 with TRBJ2-5, with a possible D match to TRBD2 (6 bases). Deletions cut 4 bases from V and 7 bases from J, with 13 bases between. The CDR3 consists of 12 residues. CDR1 and CDR2 from the germline V gene are GTSNPN and SVGIG (reference sequence). The CDR3 sequence is CAWTTVGGTQYF. In DNA form, the CDR3 reads TGTGCCTGGACGACAGTGGGGGGGACCCAGTACTTC.

Of note for this clonotype: A clone one base away is much larger, so this may be a read error. The J gene is TRBJ2-7, the V gene TRBV6-2 or TRBV6-3; TRBD1 or TRBD2 may be the D gene (5 bases each). CDR3 length: 15 amino acids. Germline lookup yields CDR1 MNHEY and CDR2 SVGEGT. Trimming removed 6 bases at V and 0 bases at J, with 15 bases between. The CDR3 loop reads CASRYRDACSYEQYF. The CDR3 DNA sequence: TGTGCCAGCAGATACCGGGACGCCTGCTCCTACGAGCAGTACTTC.